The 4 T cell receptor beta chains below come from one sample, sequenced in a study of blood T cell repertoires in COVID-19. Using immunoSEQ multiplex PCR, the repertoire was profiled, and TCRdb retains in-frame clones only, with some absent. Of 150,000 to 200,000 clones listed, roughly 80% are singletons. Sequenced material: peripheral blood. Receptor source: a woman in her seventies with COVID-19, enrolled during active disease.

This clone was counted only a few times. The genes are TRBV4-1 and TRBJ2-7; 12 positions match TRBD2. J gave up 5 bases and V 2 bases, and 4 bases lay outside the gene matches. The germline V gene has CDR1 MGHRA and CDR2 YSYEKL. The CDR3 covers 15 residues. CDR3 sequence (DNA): TGCGCCAGCAGCCAAAGACTAGCGGGAGTGAACGAGCAGTACTTC. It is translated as CASSQRLAGVNEQYF.

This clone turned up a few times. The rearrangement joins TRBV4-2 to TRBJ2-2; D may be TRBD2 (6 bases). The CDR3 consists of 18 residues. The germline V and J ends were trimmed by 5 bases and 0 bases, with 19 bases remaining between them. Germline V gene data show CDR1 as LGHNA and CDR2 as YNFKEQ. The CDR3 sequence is CASSFPEGGAPNTGELFF. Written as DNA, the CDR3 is TGTGCCAGCAGCTTTCCCGAAGGAGGGGCCCCGAACACCGGGGAGCTGTTTTTT.

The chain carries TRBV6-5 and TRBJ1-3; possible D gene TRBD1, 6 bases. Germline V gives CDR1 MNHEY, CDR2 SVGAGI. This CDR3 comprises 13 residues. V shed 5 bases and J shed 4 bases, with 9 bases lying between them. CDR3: CASSTGRGNTIYF. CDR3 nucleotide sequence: TGTGCCAGCAGTACAGGGCGCGGAAACACCATATATTTT.

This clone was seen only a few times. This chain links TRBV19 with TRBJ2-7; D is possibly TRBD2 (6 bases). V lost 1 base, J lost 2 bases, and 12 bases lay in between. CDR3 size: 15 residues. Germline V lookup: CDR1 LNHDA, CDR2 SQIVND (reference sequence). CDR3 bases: TGTGCCAGTAGTATAGTGGAGGGAGCCCCCTACGAGCAGTACTTC. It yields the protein CASSIVEGAPYEQYF.